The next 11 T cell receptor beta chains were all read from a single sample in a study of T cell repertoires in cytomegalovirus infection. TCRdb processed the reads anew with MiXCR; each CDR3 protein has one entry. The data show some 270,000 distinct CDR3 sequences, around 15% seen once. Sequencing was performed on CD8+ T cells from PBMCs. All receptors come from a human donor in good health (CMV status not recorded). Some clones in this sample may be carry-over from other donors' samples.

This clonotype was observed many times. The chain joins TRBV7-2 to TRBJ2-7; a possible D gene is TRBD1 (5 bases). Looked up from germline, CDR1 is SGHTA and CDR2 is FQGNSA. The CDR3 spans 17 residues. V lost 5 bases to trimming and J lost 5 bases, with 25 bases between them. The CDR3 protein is CASSPDSWGRAPHEQYF. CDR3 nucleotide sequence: TGTGCCAGCAGCCCAGACAGCTGGGGCAGGGCTCCCCACGAGCAGTACTTC.

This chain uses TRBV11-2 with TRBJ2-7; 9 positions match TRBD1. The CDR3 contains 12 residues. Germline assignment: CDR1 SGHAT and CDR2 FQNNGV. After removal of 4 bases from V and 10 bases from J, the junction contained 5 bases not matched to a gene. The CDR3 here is CASSYGTGYQYF. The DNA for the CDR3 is TGTGCCAGCAGCTACGGGACAGGGTACCAGTACTTC.

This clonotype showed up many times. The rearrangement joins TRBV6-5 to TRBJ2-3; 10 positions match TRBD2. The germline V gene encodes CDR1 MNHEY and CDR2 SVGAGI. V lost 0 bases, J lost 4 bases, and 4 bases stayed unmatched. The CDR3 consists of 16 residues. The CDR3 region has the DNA TGTGCCAGCAGTTACTCATTAGCGGGGGGAGCAGATACGCAGTATTTT. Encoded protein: CASSYSLAGGADTQYF.

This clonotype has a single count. The CDR3 DNA sequence: TGTGCCAGCAGCGTAGATGATTATATGGGGGAGAACACTGAAGCTTTCTTT. It is translated as CASSVDDYMGENTEAFF. The V gene is TRBV9, the J gene TRBJ1-1; TRBD1 might be the D (5 bases). Trimming removed 0 bases at V and 1 base at J, with 16 bases between. This CDR3 contains 17 residues. Germline CDR1 is SGDLS and CDR2 is YYNGEE.

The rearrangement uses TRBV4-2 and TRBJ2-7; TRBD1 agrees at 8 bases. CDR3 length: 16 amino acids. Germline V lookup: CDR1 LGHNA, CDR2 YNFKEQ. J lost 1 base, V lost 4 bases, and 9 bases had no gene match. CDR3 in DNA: TGTGCCAGCAGCCCAACCCAGGGGGCAGGTTCCTACGAGCAGTACTTC. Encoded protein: CASSPTQGAGSYEQYF.

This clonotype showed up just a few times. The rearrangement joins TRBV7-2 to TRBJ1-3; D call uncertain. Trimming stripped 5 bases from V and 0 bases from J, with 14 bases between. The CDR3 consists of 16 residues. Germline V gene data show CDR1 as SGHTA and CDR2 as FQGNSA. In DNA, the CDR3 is TGTGCCAGCAGCCAATACCGGGTCACCTCTGGAAACACCATATATTTT. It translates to CASSQYRVTSGNTIYF.

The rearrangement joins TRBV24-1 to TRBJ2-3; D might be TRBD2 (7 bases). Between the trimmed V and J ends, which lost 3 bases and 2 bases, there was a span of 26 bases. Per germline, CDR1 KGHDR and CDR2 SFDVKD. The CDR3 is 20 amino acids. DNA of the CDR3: TGTGCCACCAGTGATCTTCAGGTGGGGGGGCCGCGCCTCCTCACAGATACGCAGTATTTT. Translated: CATSDLQVGGPRLLTDTQYF.

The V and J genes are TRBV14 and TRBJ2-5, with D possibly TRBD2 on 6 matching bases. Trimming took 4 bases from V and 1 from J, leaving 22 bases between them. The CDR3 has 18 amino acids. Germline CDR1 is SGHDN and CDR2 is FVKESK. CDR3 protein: CASSPQPRSSVSQETQYF. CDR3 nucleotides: TGTGCCAGCAGCCCACAGCCCCGATCTAGCGTAAGCCAAGAGACCCAGTACTTC.

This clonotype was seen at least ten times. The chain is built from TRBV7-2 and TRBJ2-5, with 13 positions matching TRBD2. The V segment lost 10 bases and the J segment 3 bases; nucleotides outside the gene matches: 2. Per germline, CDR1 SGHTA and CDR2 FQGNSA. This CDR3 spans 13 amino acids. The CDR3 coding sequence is TGTGCCACCGGGACTAGCGGGGAAGAGACCCAGTACTTC. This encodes CATGTSGEETQYF.

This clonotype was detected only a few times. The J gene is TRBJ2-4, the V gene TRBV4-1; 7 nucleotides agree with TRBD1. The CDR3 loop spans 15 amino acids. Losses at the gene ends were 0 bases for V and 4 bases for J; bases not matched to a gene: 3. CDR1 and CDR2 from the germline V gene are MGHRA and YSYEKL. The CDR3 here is CASSQDLGQKNIQYF. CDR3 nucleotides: TGCGCCAGCAGCCAAGATTTGGGACAGAAAAACATTCAGTACTTC.

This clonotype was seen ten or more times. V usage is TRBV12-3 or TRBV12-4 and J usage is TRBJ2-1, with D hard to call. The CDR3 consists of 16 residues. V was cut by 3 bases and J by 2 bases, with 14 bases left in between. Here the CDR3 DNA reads TGTGCCAGCAGTTTTCCTGACGCTCCGGCCTACAATGAGCAGTTCTTC. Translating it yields CASSFPDAPAYNEQFF.